This T cell receptor beta chain was profiled in a study of shared clonotypes between healthy human individuals. All of the donors resided in Nashville, Tennessee, and each was a Caucasian adult. A split of CD4+ cells into CD45RA+ naive and CD45RA-negative memory subsets was performed. In the sorted-subset replicate PCRs, 200 ng DNA, 25,000 to 35,000 T cell genomes, was used. TCRdb's copy holds only in-frame clones and misses some; the assay was immunoSEQ multiplex PCR. The sample consists of 950,000 to 1,100,000 clones, around three quarters of them appearing once. The CDR3 is 15 residues long. Germline CDR1 reads ENHRY; CDR2 reads SYGVKD.

The specimen sequenced was memory CD4+ T cells from PBMCs. As to subset: CD45RA-negative fraction. The gene calls are TRBV10-3 and TRBJ2-2; TRBD1 is a possible D gene (6 bases). Judging by the DNA end, TRBJ1-3 fits better; the J call may be wrong. The receptor was derived from a young man in good health. Some clones in this sample may be carry-over from other donors' samples. Here the CDR3 reads CAISQGQSSGNTIYF. Here the CDR3 DNA reads TGTGCCATCAGCCAGGGGCAATCGTCCGGAAACACCATATATTTT.